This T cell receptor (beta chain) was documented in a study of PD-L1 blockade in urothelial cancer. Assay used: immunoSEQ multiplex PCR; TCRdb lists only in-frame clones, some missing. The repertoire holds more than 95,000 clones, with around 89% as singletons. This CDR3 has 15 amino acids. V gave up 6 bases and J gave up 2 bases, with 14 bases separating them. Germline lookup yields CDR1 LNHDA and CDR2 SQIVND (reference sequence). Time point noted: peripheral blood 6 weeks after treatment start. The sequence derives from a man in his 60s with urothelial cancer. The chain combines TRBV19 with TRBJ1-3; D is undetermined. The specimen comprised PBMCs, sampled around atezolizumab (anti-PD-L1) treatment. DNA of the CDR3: TGTGCCAGTAGCCTTCCCGGTGAACCTGGAAACACCATATATTTT. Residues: CASSLPGEPGNTIYF. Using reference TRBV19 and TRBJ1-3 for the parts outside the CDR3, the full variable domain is DGGITQSPKYLFRKEGQNVTLSCEQNLNHDAMYWYRQDPGQGLRLIYYSQIVNDFQKGDIAEGYSVSREKKESFPLTVTSAQKNPTAFYLCASSLPGEPGNTIYFGEGSWLTVV.